These T cell receptor beta chains were read from a single sample in a study of CD8 T cells in ankylosing spondylitis. One entry per CDR3 protein results from TCRdb running MiXCR on the 5' RACE reads. This sample has about 140,000 distinct CDR3 sequences, with roughly 8.4% found just once. The sequenced sample consisted of synovial fluid, either unsorted or a sorted T cell fraction (not recorded which). Receptors originate from a male donor with ankylosing spondylitis. CDR3s include the opening cysteine and the closing phenylalanine or tryptophan. Each record gives: J gene, V gene, clone size, CDR3 protein. Size is stated for part of the rows, as once, few or many counts, or as a class when the clone is expanded.

TRBJ2-7 TRBV11-2 many CASSLTTSYEQYF
TRBJ1-4 TRBV9 few CASSVQGAGEKLFF
TRBJ2-3 TRBV7-2 many CASSRLGGTSTDTQYF
TRBJ2-7 TRBV20-1 many CGGGQGVRSYEQYF
TRBJ2-7 TRBV7-2 many CASSPGLVEGEQYF
TRBJ2-7 TRBV6-2/TRBV6-3 many CAKIKPTGEGYEQYF
TRBJ1-6 TRBV6-2/TRBV6-3 - CASSYPRRYQGDSPLHF
TRBJ2-5 TRBV2 many CASRKGAGGETQYF
TRBJ1-5 TRBV5-6 few CASSLAVGAGNQPQHF
TRBJ2-5 TRBV5-1 many CASSLGSKETQYF
TRBJ1-1 TRBV5-4 many CASSPGQGARNTEAFF
TRBJ2-5 TRBV11-2 - CASSLHRTGLEGKETQYF
TRBJ2-3 TRBV7-2 few CASSFIGTSDTQYF
TRBJ2-1 TRBV2 many CASSEVAGDGEQFF
TRBJ1-1 TRBV6-2/TRBV6-3 many CASTPQGIVTEAFF
TRBJ1-5 TRBV27 many CASSNLNSNQPQHF
TRBJ2-2 TRBV20-1 many CSARASGSLAGELFF
TRBJ2-1 TRBV7-2 medium-sized CASSLRLADEQFF
TRBJ2-1 TRBV4-3 many CASSQAPGQVSYNEQFF
TRBJ2-3 TRBV4-3 many CASSQGGSEGTDTQYF
TRBJ2-5 TRBV20-1 many CSPRLYQETQYF
TRBJ1-5 TRBV10-3 few CAISSLPALQPQHF
TRBJ2-2 TRBV7-9 many CASSLGVSATGELFF
TRBJ2-1 TRBV5-6 - CAISLGLLYEQFF
TRBJ2-7 TRBV24-1 - CATSDPDTLSLYF
TRBJ2-5 TRBV11-2 - CASSAHWTSGEETQYF
TRBJ1-2 TRBV4-1 few CASSRSPGSPDGYTF
TRBJ2-1 TRBV5-5 many CASSSIPDSDYNEQFF
TRBJ2-3 TRBV24-1 - CATSENTGGADTQYF
TRBJ1-4 TRBV28 many CASSGHRGTNEKLFF
TRBJ1-2 TRBV28 many CASSLEDHPYGYTF
TRBJ1-2 TRBV3-1 many CASSQDYMGYTF
TRBJ2-7 TRBV10-3 few CAISESPIPTQQYF
TRBJ2-3 TRBV6-2/TRBV6-3 - CASSYPTASTDTQYF
TRBJ2-5 TRBV7-2 - CASSPEWREGPRETQYF
TRBJ1-1 TRBV2 few CASSDRGPDAFF
TRBJ1-6 TRBV6-5 many CASSYLTSSYNSPLHF
TRBJ1-2 TRBV15 many CATSNRGYGYTF
TRBJ1-1 TRBV4-3 many CASGQQGSSTAFF
TRBJ2-5 TRBV20-1 few CSASRRGGSETQYF
TRBJ2-3 TRBV28 few CASRVTDTQYF
TRBJ1-6 TRBV2 - CASSLRMGGSSSPLHF
TRBJ2-6 TRBV5-1 many CASSAYGGPISGANVLTF
TRBJ2-7 TRBV19 - CASSPMGYSYEQYF
TRBJ1-4 TRBV29-1 few CSASGTGGLGNEKLFF
TRBJ2-5 TRBV24-1 many CATSDHREGRQSQYF
TRBJ1-5 TRBV12-3/TRBV12-4 many CASSLQGPGQPQHF
TRBJ2-5 TRBV2 many CASSDRTGLVQETQYF
TRBJ2-3 TRBV12-5 few CASGFGPDGTSTDTQYF
TRBJ2-1 TRBV2 many CASRQQYNEQFF
TRBJ2-7 TRBV18 - CASSPDSGEWYF
TRBJ2-6 TRBV30 - CAWSQGADGANVLTF
TRBJ2-1 TRBV7-9 many CASSLTRNEQFF
TRBJ1-1 TRBV7-3 many CASSLTGGNTEAFF
TRBJ1-4 TRBV27 many CASSSKTGGNEKLFF
TRBJ2-2 TRBV13 many CASSPGTAHTGELFF
TRBJ1-4 TRBV5-1 - CASSQGTGWEEKLFF